These 19 T cell receptor beta chains share one sample of origin, sequenced in a study of blood T cell repertoires in COVID-19. Profiled with immunoSEQ multiplex PCR; TCRdb holds only in-frame clones, not every one. The repertoire includes 300,000 to 350,000 clones, more than 85% of them detected once, and 0.9% to 1.2% sits in the top ten. The sequenced sample consisted of PBMCs or T cells enriched from blood (not recorded which). All receptors derive from a woman between 25 and 40 years old who had recovered from COVID-19.

This chain joins TRBV29-1 and TRBJ2-4, with 8 positions matching TRBD1. Germline CDR1 is SQVTM and CDR2 is ANQGSEA. V gave up 7 bases and J gave up 4 bases; unmatched junction bases: 12. The CDR3 has 15 amino acids. As DNA, the CDR3 is TGCAGCGCGCTCCGGGACAGGTCAACAAAAAACATTCAGTACTTC. Amino acids: CSALRDRSTKNIQYF. The variable domain in full, with the rest retrieved from reference TRBV29-1 and TRBJ2-4, is SAVISQKPSRDICQRGTSLTIQCQVDSQVTMMFWYRQQPGQSLTLIATANQGSEATYESGFVIDKFPISRPNLTFSTLTVSNMSPEDSSIYLCSALRDRSTKNIQYFGAGTRLSVL.

The J gene is TRBJ2-3, the V gene TRBV11-2, with 9 positions matching TRBD2. The germline V gene has CDR1 SGHAT and CDR2 FQNNGV. Trimming took 3 bases from V and 4 from J; bases not matched to a gene: 17. This CDR3 is 19 amino acids long. The CDR3, as DNA: TGTGCCAGCAGCTTGAGGTGGACTAGCGTGGGGGAATTTCCAGATACGCAGTATTTT. Encoded protein: CASSLRWTSVGEFPDTQYF.

About this clone itself: The sample holds other DNA sequences that translate to the same CDR3. The chain carries TRBV7-9 and TRBJ2-5, with D uncertain. The germline gives CDR1 SEHNR, CDR2 FQNEAQ (reference sequence). The V gene lost 5 bases and the J gene lost 4 bases, with 8 bases spanning the gap. This CDR3 is built from 12 residues. The DNA of the CDR3 is TGTGCCAGCAGCCTATCCGGAGAGACCCAGTACTTC. Translated: CASSLSGETQYF. Complete variable domain (other parts from reference TRBV7-9 and TRBJ2-5): DTGVSQNPRHKITKRGQNVTFRCDPISEHNRLYWYRQTLGQGPEFLTYFQNEAQLEKSRLLSDRFSAERPKGSFSTLEIQRTEQGDSAMYLCASSLSGETQYFGPGTRLLVL.

The chain combines TRBV5-6 with TRBJ2-2, with a weak D call TRBD1 (6 bases). Per germline, CDR1 SGHDT and CDR2 YYEEEE. The CDR3 is made up of 16 amino acids. Trimming removed 4 bases from V and 2 bases from J, with 15 bases in between. In DNA form, the CDR3 reads TGTGCCAGCAGCCCCAGGGGTTATCGTAACACCGGGGAGCTGTTTTTT. Its protein is CASSPRGYRNTGELFF.

This CDR3 reads CASSGDRAGYTF. CDR3 DNA: TGCGCCAGCAGCGGCGACAGGGCTGGCTACACCTTC. The chain has TRBV5-1 and TRBJ1-2, with TRBD1 matching over 7 bases. The CDR3 contains 12 residues. Germline CDR1 SGHRS, CDR2 YFSETQ. V shed 4 bases, J shed 7 bases, and the junction held 4 bases outside the gene matches.

The sample holds one count of this clone. CDR3 DNA: TGTGCCAGCAGCCTCCGGGACAGCTACGAGCAGTACTTC. This gives the protein CASSLRDSYEQYF. V gene TRBV5-4 combines with J gene TRBJ2-7; 7 bases fit TRBD1. The CDR3 runs 13 residues. Germline V gene sequence: CDR1 SGHNT, CDR2 YYREEE (reference sequence). V dropped 4 bases and J dropped 3; count of bases not matched to a gene: 4. The complete variable domain, with remaining parts taken from reference TRBV5-4 and TRBJ2-7, reads ETGVTQSPTHLIKTRGQQVTLRCSSQSGHNTVSWYQQALGQGPQFIFQYYREEENGRGNFPPRFSGLQFPNYSSELNVNALELDDSALYLCASSLRDSYEQYFGPGTRLTVT.

This chain uses TRBV6-5 with TRBJ1-2; TRBD1 agrees at 8 bases. CDR3 length equals 16 residues. V dropped 1 base and J dropped 4; count of bases not matched to a gene: 8. The V gene's germline CDR1 is MNHEY and CDR2 SVGAGI. The CDR3 loop reads CASSYLGTGPFYGYTF. CDR3 nucleotides: TGTGCCAGCAGTTACTTGGGGACAGGACCGTTCTATGGCTACACCTTC.

In this sample, this clone turned up once. The genes are TRBV14 and TRBJ2-1, with TRBD1 matching over 7 bases. The germline V gene has CDR1 SGHDN and CDR2 FVKESK. Germline trimming cut 1 base from V and 9 bases from J; bases unmatched to any gene: 9. The CDR3 covers 15 residues. The DNA for the CDR3 is TGTGCCAGCAGCCAAGGGACAGGAGGAACAAGTGAGCAGTTCTTC. This sequence encodes CASSQGTGGTSEQFF. Combining the CDR3 with reference TRBV14 and TRBJ2-1 gives the whole variable domain EAGVTQFPSHSVIEKGQTVTLRCDPISGHDNLYWYRRVMGKEIKFLLHFVKESKQDESGMPNNRFLAERTGGTYSTLKVQPAELEDSGVYFCASSQGTGGTSEQFFGPGTRLTVL.

The chain uses TRBV2 and TRBJ2-3; D perhaps matches TRBD1 (6 bases). The germline gives CDR1 SNHLY, CDR2 FYNNEI. This CDR3 has 15 residues. V was cut by 6 bases and J by 0 bases, with 13 bases left in between. In DNA, the CDR3 is TGTGCCAGCAGCGAAAGGACAGCGAGCACAGATACGCAGTATTTT. The encoded protein is CASSERTASTDTQYF.

The chain combines TRBV2 with TRBJ1-2; D is unclear. CDR1 and CDR2 from the germline V gene are SNHLY and FYNNEI. Trimming removed 5 bases from V and 4 bases from J, with 8 bases in between. The CDR3 is 12 residues long. The chain's CDR3 is CASSLGGYGYTF. For the CDR3, the DNA is TGTGCCAGCAGTCTGGGAGGCTATGGCTACACCTTC.

The chain is built from TRBV12-3 or TRBV12-4 and TRBJ2-3; D unclear. The V gene lost 4 bases and the J gene lost 3 bases, with 8 bases spanning the gap. The CDR3 contains 13 residues. The CDR3 nucleotides are TGTGCCAGCAGTTCTCCAGCGACAGATACGCAGTATTTT. It codes for CASSSPATDTQYF.

Only one count was recorded for this clone. The CDR3 coding sequence is TGTGCCAGCACCGATCCCCTCTACCCCAGGGGCAACTATGGCTACACCTTC. Protein product: CASTDPLYPRGNYGYTF. The V gene is TRBV7-8, the J gene TRBJ1-2; tentative D call: TRBD1 (6 bases). V was pared by 7 bases and J by 2 bases, with 23 bases between. The CDR3 runs to 17 residues. CDR1 and CDR2 (germline): SGHVS, FQNEAQ.

This chain links TRBV4-3 with TRBJ2-7, with 8 nucleotides matching TRBD1. After removal of 0 bases from V and 3 bases from J, the junction contained 4 bases not matched to a gene. CDR3 length: 15 residues. Germline CDR1 LGHNA, CDR2 YSLEER. The CDR3 coding sequence is TGCGCCAGCAGCCAAGAGACAGGGGATTACTACGAGCAGTACTTC. Amino acid sequence: CASSQETGDYYEQYF.

This clone was observed a few times. The chain employs TRBV7-2 and TRBJ2-7; possibly TRBD1 for D (6 bases). The CDR3 contains 15 residues. V was clipped by 0 bases and J by 1 base, with 10 bases between them. The germline V gene encodes CDR1 SGHTA and CDR2 FQGNSA. In nucleotides, the CDR3 is TGTGCCAGCAGCTTAGCAAGGGACAAGTCCTACGAGCAGTACTTC. Protein sequence: CASSLARDKSYEQYF.

The chain combines TRBV12-5 with TRBJ1-5, with TRBD1 matching 7 bases. Unmatched junction bases numbered 19, after V lost 6 bases and J lost 2 bases. The V gene's germline CDR1 is LGHNT and CDR2 FRNRAP. This CDR3 comprises 19 residues. CDR3 amino acids: CASGPIQGKIALGNQPQHF. The CDR3, as DNA: TGTGCTAGTGGCCCAATACAGGGGAAAATAGCTCTGGGCAATCAGCCCCAGCATTTT. The variable domain in full, completed from reference TRBV12-5 and TRBJ1-5, reads DARVTQTPRHKVTEMGQEVTMRCQPILGHNTVFWYRQTMMQGLELLAYFRNRAPLDDSGMPKDRFSAEMPDATLATLKIQPSEPRDSAVYFCASGPIQGKIALGNQPQHFGDGTRLSIL.

This chain joins TRBV6-6 and TRBJ2-7, with 7 bases matching TRBD1. Unmatched junction bases numbered 8, after V lost 6 bases and J lost 3 bases. The CDR3 has 14 residues. CDR1 is MNHNY and CDR2 is SVGAGI in the germline V gene (reference sequence). The DNA of the CDR3 is TGTGCCAGCAGCTCCGGGACAGCCTTCTACGAGCAGTACTTC. This sequence encodes CASSSGTAFYEQYF.

This chain connects TRBV5-6 to TRBJ2-1, with D perhaps matching TRBD1 (5 bases). Trimming shortened V by 5 bases and J by 0 bases, and 12 bases separated the two germline ends. This CDR3 has 15 amino acids. Germline values: CDR1 SGHDT, CDR2 YYEEEE. CDR3 protein: CASSQGPLSYNEQFF. CDR3 sequence (DNA): TGTGCCAGCAGTCAGGGTCCCCTCTCCTACAATGAGCAGTTCTTC.

The chain is built from TRBV5-4 and TRBJ2-6, with a possible D match to TRBD2 (5 bases). CDR1 is SGHNT, CDR2 YYREEE, per germline (reference sequence). The length of the CDR3 is 16 residues. V was cut by 3 bases and J by 1 base, with 11 bases left in between. The CDR3 region has the DNA TGTGCCAGCAGCTCCGACGGGATATCTGGGGCCAACGTCCTGACTTTC. This sequence encodes CASSSDGISGANVLTF.

This clone occurred once. The gene calls are TRBV16 and TRBJ2-5, with 11 bases fitting TRBD1. The germline V gene encodes CDR1 KGHSY and CDR2 FQNENV. With 0 bases clipped from V and 5 bases from J, the junction kept 8 bases outside the gene matches. The CDR3 length is 17 residues. CDR3 nucleotides: TGTGCCAGCAGCCAATCGGGATGGACAGGGGGCAGGGAGACCCAGTACTTC. The encoded protein is CASSQSGWTGGRETQYF.